This T cell receptor (beta chain) was captured by sequencing in a study of blood T cell repertoires in COVID-19 (TCRdb year 2020). In the study overall: The collaborator samples originated in the United States, Italy and Spain and spanned the acute and convalescent phases of COVID-19. A freely available public database, intended as a resource for researchers studying the immune response to SARS-CoV-2, is where the repertoires were released. The prospective study material was composed of cDNA or gDNA derived from T cells, B-cell-depleted T cells, or PBMCs. Where HLA class I and class II types were available, the types were taken from metadata supplied by the sample provider, not from assay-based typing. The samples were drawn from the first 160 participants of the ongoing ImmuneRACE study and from 1,200 or so subjects provided by 6 global collaborators. The sample metadata nearly always contained a de-identified subject ID, COVID-19 status, age in years and sex. The dataset comprised deeply sampled blood TCRbeta repertoires from subjects exposed to, actively infected with, or recovered from COVID-19. Overall study outcomes, separate from this receptor: Clinical and demographic metadata were provided uncurated, with the amount varying by source and participant.

TCRbeta CDR3 regions were amplified from genomic DNA using the immunoSEQ Assay, a bias-controlled multiplex PCR. The published analysis was carried out like this. Within the assay, amplification of reference gene primers was used to estimate how many nucleated cells each sample contained. To quantify the absolute abundance of each unique TCRbeta CDR3 rearrangement, sequence reads were collapsed and filtered. For each sample, productive Simpson clonality was calculated as the square root of Simpson's diversity index over productive rearrangements. This immuneACCESS table, as held by TCRdb, lists in-frame sequences with V and J called but not all clones. Of the missing ones, under half trace to an unresolved V gene in checked studies; the others have no known cause. V, J and clone size are taken as reported in that table, and D and trimming were inferred from the DNA itself. Recorded for this sample are 95,000 to 120,000 clones; around 90% of them occurred a single time. The ten top clones hold 4% to 5.5% of the sample.

The CDR3 runs 16 residues from the cysteine to the phenylalanine. Just CDR3 DNA is preserved here, 48 bases in frame from base 1. Based on the germline V gene, the CDR1 and CDR2 sequences are SGHRS and YFSETQ. V is shortened by 4 bases, J by 0 bases, and the region joining them spans 14 bases. Note on this clone: It has no known antigen specificity. Base qualities are not at hand, and no much larger clone is one base apart.

The collaborating institutions used their own protocols to collect whole blood in K2EDTA tubes. Collaborator samples were shipped for TCRbeta analysis as frozen whole blood, isolated PBMCs, or DNA extracted from either sample type. This sequence uses TRBV5-1 and TRBJ2-1; TRBD1 is perhaps the D gene, given 5 matching bases. The TCR was taken from a woman aged 50 to 60 with acute or convalescent COVID-19. The sequenced sample was peripheral blood. The CDR3 region: CASSGGATSSYNEQFF. The DNA reads TGCGCCAGCAGCGGTGGGGCGACGAGCTCCTACAATGAGCAGTTCTTC.